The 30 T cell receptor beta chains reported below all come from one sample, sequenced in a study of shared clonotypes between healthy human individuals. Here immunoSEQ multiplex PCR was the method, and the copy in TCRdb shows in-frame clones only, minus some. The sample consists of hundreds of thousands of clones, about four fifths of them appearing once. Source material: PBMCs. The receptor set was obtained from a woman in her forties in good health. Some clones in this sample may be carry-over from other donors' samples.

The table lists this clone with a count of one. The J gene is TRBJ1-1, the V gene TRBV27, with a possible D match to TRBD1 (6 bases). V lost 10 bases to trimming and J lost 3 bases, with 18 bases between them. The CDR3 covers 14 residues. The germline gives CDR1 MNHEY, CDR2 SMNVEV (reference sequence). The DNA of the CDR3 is TGTGCCACCGCCCGAGGGGGGGGAGACACTGAAGCTTTCTTT. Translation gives CATARGGGDTEAFF.

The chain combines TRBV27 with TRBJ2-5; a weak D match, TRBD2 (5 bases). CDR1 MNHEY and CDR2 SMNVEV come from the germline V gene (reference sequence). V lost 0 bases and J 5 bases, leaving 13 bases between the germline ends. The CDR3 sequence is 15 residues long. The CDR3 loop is CASSLSDLAYETQYF. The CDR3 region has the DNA TGTGCCAGCAGTTTATCGGACCTAGCTTACGAGACCCAGTACTTC.

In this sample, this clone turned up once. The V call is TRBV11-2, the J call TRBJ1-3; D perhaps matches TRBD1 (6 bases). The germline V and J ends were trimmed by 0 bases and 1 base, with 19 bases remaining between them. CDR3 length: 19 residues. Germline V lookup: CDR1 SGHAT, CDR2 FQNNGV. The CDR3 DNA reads TGTGCCAGCAGCTTAGAGCCAGCCCGCGGGGGGCGATCTGGAAACACCATATATTTT. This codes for CASSLEPARGGRSGNTIYF. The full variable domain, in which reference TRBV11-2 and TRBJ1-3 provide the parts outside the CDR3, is EAGVAQSPRYKIIEKRQSVAFWCNPISGHATLYWYQQILGQGPKLLIQFQNNGVVDDSQLPKDRFSAERLKGVDSTLKIQPAKLEDSAVYLCASSLEPARGGRSGNTIYFGEGSWLTVV.

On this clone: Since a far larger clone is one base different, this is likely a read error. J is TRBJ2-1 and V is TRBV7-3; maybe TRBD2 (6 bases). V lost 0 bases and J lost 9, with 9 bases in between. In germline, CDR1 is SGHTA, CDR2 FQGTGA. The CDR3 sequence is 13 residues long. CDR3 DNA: TGTGCCAGCAGCTTAACCGGGAGCAGTGAGCAGTTCTTC. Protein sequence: CASSLTGSSEQFF.

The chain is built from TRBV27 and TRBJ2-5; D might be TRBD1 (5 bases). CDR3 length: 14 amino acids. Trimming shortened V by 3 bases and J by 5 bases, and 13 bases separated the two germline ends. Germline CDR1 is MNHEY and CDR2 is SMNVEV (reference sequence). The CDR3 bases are TGTGCCAGCAGTTTCTCAGGGTTGGGGGAGACCCAGTACTTC. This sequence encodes CASSFSGLGETQYF.

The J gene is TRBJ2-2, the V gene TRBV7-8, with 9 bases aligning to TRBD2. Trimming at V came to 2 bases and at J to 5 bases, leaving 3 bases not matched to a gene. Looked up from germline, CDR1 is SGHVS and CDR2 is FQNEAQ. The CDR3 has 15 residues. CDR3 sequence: CASSLRREGTGELFF. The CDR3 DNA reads TGTGCCAGCAGCTTAAGGCGGGAGGGGACCGGGGAGCTGTTTTTT. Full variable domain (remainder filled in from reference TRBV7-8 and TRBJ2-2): GAGVSQSPRYKVAKRGQDVALRCDPISGHVSLFWYQQALGQGPEFLTYFQNEAQLDKSGLPSDRFFAERPEGSVSTLKIQRTQQEDSAVYLCASSLRREGTGELFFGEGSRLTVL.

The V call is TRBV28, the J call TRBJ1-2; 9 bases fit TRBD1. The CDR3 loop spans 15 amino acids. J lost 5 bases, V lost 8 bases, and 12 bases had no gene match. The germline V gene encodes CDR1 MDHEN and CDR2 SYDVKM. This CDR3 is CASALIGGQGYGYTF. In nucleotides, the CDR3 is TGTGCCAGCGCTTTAATCGGCGGACAGGGGTATGGCTACACCTTC.

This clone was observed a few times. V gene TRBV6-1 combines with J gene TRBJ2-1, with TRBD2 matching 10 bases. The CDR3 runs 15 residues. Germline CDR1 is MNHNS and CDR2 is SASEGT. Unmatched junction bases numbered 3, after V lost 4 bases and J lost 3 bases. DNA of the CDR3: TGTGCCAGCAGTGCACCTAGCGGGAGCTACAATGAGCAGTTCTTC. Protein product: CASSAPSGSYNEQFF.

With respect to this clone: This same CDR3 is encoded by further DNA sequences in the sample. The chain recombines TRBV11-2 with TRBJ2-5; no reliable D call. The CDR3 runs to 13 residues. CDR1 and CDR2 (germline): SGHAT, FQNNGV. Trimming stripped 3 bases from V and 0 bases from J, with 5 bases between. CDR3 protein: CASSFGYQETQYF. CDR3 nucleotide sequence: TGTGCCAGCAGCTTCGGGTACCAAGAGACCCAGTACTTC.

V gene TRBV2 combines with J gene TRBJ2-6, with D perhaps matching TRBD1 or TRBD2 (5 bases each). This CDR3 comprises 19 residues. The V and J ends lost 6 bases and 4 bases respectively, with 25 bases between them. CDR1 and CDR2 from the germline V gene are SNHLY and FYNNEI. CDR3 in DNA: TGTGCCAGCAGCACAAAGGTTGGGACGGGATCTCTGGGGGCCAACGTCCTGACTTTC. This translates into CASSTKVGTGSLGANVLTF. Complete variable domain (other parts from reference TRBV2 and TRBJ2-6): EPEVTQTPSHQVTQMGQEVILRCVPISNHLYFYWYRQILGQKVEFLVSFYNNEISEKSEIFDDQFSVERPDGSNFTLKIRSTKLEDSAMYFCASSTKVGTGSLGANVLTFGAGSRLTVL.

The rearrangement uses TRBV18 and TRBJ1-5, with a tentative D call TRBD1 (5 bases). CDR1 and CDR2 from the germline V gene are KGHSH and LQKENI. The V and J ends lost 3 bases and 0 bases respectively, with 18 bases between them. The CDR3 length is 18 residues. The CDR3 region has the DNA TGTGCCAGCTCACCCCCGGCAGGGAGTTCTGTTAGCAATCAGCCCCAGCATTTT. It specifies CASSPPAGSSVSNQPQHF. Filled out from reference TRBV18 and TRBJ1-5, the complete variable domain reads NAGVMQNPRHLVRRRGQEARLRCSPMKGHSHVYWYRQLPEEGLKFMVYLQKENIIDESGMPKERFSAEFPKEGPSILRIQQVVRGDSAAYFCASSPPAGSSVSNQPQHFGDGTRLSIL.

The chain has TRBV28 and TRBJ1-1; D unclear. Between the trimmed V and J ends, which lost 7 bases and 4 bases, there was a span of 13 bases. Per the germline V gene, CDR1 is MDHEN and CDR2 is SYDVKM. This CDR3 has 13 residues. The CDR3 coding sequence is TGTGCCAGCACCGACTCCGGAACCACTGAAGCTTTCTTT. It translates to CASTDSGTTEAFF.

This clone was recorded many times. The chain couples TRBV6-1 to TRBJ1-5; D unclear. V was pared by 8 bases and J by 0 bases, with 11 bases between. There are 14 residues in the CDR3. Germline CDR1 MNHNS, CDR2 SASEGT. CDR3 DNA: TGTGCCAGCGGGCAGCCCTATAGCAATCAGCCCCAGCATTTT. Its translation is CASGQPYSNQPQHF.

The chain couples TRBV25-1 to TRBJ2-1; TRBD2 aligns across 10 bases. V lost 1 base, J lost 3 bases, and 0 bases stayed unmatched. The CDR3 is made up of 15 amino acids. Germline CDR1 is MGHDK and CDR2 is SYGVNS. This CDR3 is CASSELAGGYNEQFF. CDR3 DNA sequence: TGTGCCAGCAGTGAATTAGCGGGAGGCTACAATGAGCAGTTCTTC.

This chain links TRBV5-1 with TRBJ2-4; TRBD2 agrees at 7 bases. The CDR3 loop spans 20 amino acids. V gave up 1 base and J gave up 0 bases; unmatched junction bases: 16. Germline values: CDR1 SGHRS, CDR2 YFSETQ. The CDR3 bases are TGCGCCAGCAGCTTGTTTGGCGGGAGTTTAGGTTCGGGAGCCAAAAACATTCAGTACTTC. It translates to CASSLFGGSLGSGAKNIQYF.

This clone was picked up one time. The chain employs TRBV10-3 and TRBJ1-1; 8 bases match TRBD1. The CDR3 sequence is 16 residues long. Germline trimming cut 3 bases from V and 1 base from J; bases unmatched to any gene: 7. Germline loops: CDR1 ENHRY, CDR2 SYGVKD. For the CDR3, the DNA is TGTGCCATCAGTGAACCCAGGGGGCTCGGGAACACTGAAGCTTTCTTT. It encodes CAISEPRGLGNTEAFF.

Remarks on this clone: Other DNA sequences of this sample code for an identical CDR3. The CDR3 is CASSLGSSGNTIYF. DNA of the CDR3: TGCGCCAGCAGCTTGGGGTCCTCTGGAAACACCATATATTTT. The chain links TRBV5-1 to TRBJ1-3; D is unclear. The V end lost 0 bases, the J end lost 0 bases, and 4 bases lay between the germline ends. CDR3 length: 14 residues. Germline lookup yields CDR1 SGHRS and CDR2 YFSETQ.

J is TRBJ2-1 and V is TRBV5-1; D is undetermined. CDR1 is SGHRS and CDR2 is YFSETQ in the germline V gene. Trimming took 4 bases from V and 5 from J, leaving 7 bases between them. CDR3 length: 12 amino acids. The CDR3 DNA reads TGCGCCAGCAGCAGAATAAACAATGAGCAGTTCTTC. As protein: CASSRINNEQFF.

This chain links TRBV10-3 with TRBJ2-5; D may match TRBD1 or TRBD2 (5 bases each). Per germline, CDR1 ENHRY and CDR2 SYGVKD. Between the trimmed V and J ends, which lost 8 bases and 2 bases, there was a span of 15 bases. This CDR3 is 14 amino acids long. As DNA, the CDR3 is TGTGCCATCCGCAGGACCGGGGCTCAAGAGACCCAGTACTTC. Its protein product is CAIRRTGAQETQYF.

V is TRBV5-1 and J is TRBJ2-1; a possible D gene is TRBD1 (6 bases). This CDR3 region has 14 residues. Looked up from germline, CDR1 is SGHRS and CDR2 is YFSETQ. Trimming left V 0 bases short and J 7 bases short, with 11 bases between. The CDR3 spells CASSLAVDRNEQFF. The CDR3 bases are TGCGCCAGCAGCTTGGCGGTGGACAGAAATGAGCAGTTCTTC. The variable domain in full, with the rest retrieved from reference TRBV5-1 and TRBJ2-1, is KAGVTQTPRYLIKTRGQQVTLSCSPISGHRSVSWYQQTPGQGLQFLFEYFSETQRNKGNFPGRFSGRQFSNSRSEMNVSTLELGDSALYLCASSLAVDRNEQFFGPGTRLTVL.

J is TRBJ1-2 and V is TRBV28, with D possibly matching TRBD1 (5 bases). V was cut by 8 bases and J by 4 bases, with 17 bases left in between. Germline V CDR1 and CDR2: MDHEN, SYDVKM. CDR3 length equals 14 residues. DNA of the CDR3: TGTGCCAGCCGCGATGCTGACAGCCTCTATGGCTACACCTTC. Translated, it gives CASRDADSLYGYTF.

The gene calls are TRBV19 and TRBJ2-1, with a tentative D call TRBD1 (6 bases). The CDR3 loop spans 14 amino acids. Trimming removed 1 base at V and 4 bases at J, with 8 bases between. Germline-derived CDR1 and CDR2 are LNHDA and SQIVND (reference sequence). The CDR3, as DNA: TGTGCCAGTAGTATAGCAGGGGTGTACAATGAGCAGTTCTTC. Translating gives CASSIAGVYNEQFF.

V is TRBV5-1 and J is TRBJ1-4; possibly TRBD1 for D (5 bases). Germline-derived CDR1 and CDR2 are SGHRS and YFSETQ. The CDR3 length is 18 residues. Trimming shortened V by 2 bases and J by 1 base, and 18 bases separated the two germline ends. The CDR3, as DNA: TGCGCCAGCAGCTTTACGTCCCTACAGGACGTAACTAATGAAAAACTGTTTTTT. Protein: CASSFTSLQDVTNEKLFF.

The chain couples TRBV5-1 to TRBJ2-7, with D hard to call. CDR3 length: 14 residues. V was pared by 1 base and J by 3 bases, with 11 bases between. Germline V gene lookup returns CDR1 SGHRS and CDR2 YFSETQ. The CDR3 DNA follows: TGCGCCAGCAGCTTGCGAGCATTGGACTACGAGCAGTACTTC. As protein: CASSLRALDYEQYF.

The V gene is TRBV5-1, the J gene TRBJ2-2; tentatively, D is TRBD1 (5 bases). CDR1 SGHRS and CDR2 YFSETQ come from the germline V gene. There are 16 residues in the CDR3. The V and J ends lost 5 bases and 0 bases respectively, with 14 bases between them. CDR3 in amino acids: CASSSKTAANTGELFF. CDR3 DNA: TGCGCCAGCAGTTCCAAGACAGCCGCGAACACCGGGGAGCTGTTTTTT.

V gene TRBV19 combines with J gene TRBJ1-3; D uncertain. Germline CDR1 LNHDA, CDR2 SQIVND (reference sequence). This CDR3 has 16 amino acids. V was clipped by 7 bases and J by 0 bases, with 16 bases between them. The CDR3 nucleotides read TGTGCCAGTAACCTAGGCAACCCGCGCTCTGGAAACACCATATATTTT. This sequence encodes CASNLGNPRSGNTIYF.

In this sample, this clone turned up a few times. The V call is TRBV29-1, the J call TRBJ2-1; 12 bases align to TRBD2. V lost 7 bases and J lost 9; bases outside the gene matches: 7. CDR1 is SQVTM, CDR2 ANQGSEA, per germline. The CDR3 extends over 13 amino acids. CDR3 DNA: TGCAGCGCTTTGACTAGCGGGAGAAGTGAGCAGTTCTTC. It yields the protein CSALTSGRSEQFF.

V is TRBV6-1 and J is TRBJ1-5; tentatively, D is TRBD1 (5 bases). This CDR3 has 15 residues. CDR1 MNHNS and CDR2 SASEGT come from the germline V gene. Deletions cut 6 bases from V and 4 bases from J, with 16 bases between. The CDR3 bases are TGTGCCAGCAGCACACTGGGGGGACCGAATCAGCCCCAGCATTTT. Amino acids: CASSTLGGPNQPQHF.

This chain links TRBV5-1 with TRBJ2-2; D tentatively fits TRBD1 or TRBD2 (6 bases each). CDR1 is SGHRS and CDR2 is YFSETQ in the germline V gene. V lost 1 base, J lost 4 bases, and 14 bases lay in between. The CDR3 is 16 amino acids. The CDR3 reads CASSLRAGQSTGELFF. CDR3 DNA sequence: TGCGCCAGCAGCTTGAGGGCGGGACAAAGCACCGGGGAGCTGTTTTTT.

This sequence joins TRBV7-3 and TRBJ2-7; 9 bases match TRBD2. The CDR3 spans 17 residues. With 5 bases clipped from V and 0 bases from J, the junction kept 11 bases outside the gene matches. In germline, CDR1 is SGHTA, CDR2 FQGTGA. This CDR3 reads CASSKTLAGDCSYEQYF. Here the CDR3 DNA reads TGTGCCAGCAGCAAAACCTTAGCGGGAGATTGCTCCTACGAGCAGTACTTC.